The 17 T cell receptor beta chains reported below all come from one sample, sequenced in a study of early T cells in non-severe SARS-CoV-2 infection. TCRdb itself ran the 5' RACE reads through MiXCR, one entry per CDR3 protein. The table records fewer than 100,000 distinct CDR3 sequences, about 13% of them present only once. Specimen: whole blood. These receptors originate from an adult who was a healthcare worker with PCR-confirmed SARS-CoV-2 infection or an uninfected control (not recorded which).

This clonotype was detected ten times or more. This chain links TRBV5-1 with TRBJ2-3; D unclear. The ends were cut back, 1 base at V and 4 bases at J, with 7 bases in the middle. CDR3 length equals 13 residues. Germline V CDR1 and CDR2: SGHRS, YFSETQ. CDR3 protein: CASSLTGPDTQYF. In nucleotides, the CDR3 is TGCGCCAGCAGCTTGACCGGTCCAGATACGCAGTATTTT.

Many counts were recorded for this clonotype. This chain uses TRBV28 with TRBJ2-1; 8 nucleotides agree with TRBD1. The CDR3 sequence is 15 residues long. Germline-derived CDR1 and CDR2 are MDHEN and SYDVKM. The trim removed 6 bases at V and 4 bases at J, leaving 8 bases unmatched. The CDR3 loop is CASSVGDRLYNEQFF. The CDR3 nucleotides read TGTGCCAGCAGCGTAGGGGACAGGCTATACAATGAGCAGTTCTTC.

This clonotype has more than one count but fewer than ten. Here the CDR3 DNA reads TGTGCCAGCAGCCTCAACGAGGGGAGGTCCTACAATGAGCAGTTCTTC. Residues: CASSLNEGRSYNEQFF. This chain uses TRBV9 with TRBJ2-1; D is perhaps TRBD2 (6 bases). Germline CDR1 and CDR2: SGDLS and YYNGEE. Between the trimmed V and J ends, which lost 4 bases and 1 base, there was a span of 15 bases. This CDR3 spans 16 amino acids.

The rearrangement joins TRBV20-1 to TRBJ1-2; D is undetermined. Germline V lookup: CDR1 DFQATT, CDR2 SNEGSKA (reference sequence). Trimming took off 3 bases at V and 2 bases at J, with 7 bases between the two ends. The CDR3 is 12 residues long. CDR3 in DNA: TGCAGTGCTAGTCAGGAAAACTATGGCTACACCTTC. Encoded protein: CSASQENYGYTF.

Only a few counts were recorded for this clonotype. The chain uses TRBV7-2 and TRBJ1-5; 7 positions agree with TRBD1. The J segment lost 0 bases and the V segment lost 5 bases, leaving 7 bases of the junction unmatched. The CDR3 sequence is 16 residues long. Per the germline V gene, CDR1 is SGHTA and CDR2 is FQGNSA. The CDR3 is CASSRSGTDSNQPQHF. The CDR3 nucleotides are TGTGCCAGCAGCCGAAGCGGGACAGATAGCAATCAGCCCCAGCATTTT.

Many counts were recorded for this clonotype. J is TRBJ2-3 and V is TRBV6-5; possibly TRBD1 for D (5 bases). Germline CDR1 is MNHEY and CDR2 is SVGAGI. This CDR3 comprises 15 residues. Trimming removed 4 bases at V and 3 bases at J, with 14 bases between. The DNA for the CDR3 is TGTGCCAGCAGTTCGTCAGGGTGGACGACAGATACGCAGTATTTT. Its translation is CASSSSGWTTDTQYF.

In this sample, this clonotype turned up a few times. The J gene is TRBJ2-6, the V gene TRBV3-1; TRBD1 matches 10 bases. The CDR3 covers 18 residues. J was trimmed by 9 bases and V by 5 bases; bases with no gene match: 16. Germline V gene data show CDR1 as LGHDT and CDR2 as YNNKEL (reference sequence). CDR3 protein: CASSTQGTGVSWGNVLTF. The CDR3, as DNA: TGTGCCAGCAGCACTCAAGGGACAGGGGTTTCTTGGGGCAACGTCCTGACTTTC.

In this sample, this clonotype turned up many times. The chain is built from TRBV7-9 and TRBJ1-6, with D uncertain. Germline values: CDR1 SEHNR, CDR2 FQNEAQ (reference sequence). The V end lost 8 bases, the J end lost 10 bases, and 12 bases lay between the germline ends. The CDR3 is 12 residues long. The CDR3 DNA reads as TGTGCCAGCGGTGGCGGGAACTCACCCCTCCACTTT. Translation: CASGGGNSPLHF.

The chain employs TRBV28 and TRBJ2-3; TRBD1 agrees at 8 bases. The CDR3 is made up of 13 amino acids. CDR1 is MDHEN and CDR2 is SYDVKM in the germline V gene. The ends lost 6 bases at V and 11 bases at J; junction bases unmatched: 10. CDR3 DNA sequence: TGTGCCAGCAGAAACAGGGGGATAATGGGGCAGTATTTT. Translation gives CASRNRGIMGQYF.

The chain links TRBV7-9 to TRBJ1-2; no reliable D call. The CDR3 has 13 residues. Trimming removed 5 bases from V and 3 bases from J, with 10 bases in between. The germline V gene encodes CDR1 SEHNR and CDR2 FQNEAQ (reference sequence). CDR3 loop: CASSEPTHYGYTF. Here the CDR3 DNA reads TGTGCCAGCAGCGAACCGACTCACTATGGCTACACCTTC.

Ten or more counts support this clonotype. The V and J genes are TRBV7-2 and TRBJ2-5; 10 bases line up with TRBD2. The CDR3 has 16 residues. CDR1 is SGHTA and CDR2 is FQGNSA in the germline V gene. V was clipped by 1 base and J by 2 bases; unmatched bases: 4. CDR3 bases: TGTGCCAGCAGCTTAGGTAGCGGGGGGCCACAAGAGACCCAGTACTTC. Translating it yields CASSLGSGGPQETQYF.

The gene calls are TRBV7-2 and TRBJ1-2; D gene unclear. CDR1 and CDR2 (germline): SGHTA, FQGNSA. V was clipped by 6 bases and J by 0 bases, with 11 bases between them. The CDR3 spans 14 residues. The CDR3 DNA follows: TGTGCCAGCAGACCCGGGATCACTAACTATGGCTACACCTTC. Translated, it gives CASRPGITNYGYTF.

Points on this clonotype: One junction end does not reproduce the germline sequence, and a read error may be involved. CDR3 residues: CASSLVLAKNIQHF. The CDR3 bases are TGTGCCAGCAGCTTGGTACTAGCCAAAAACATTCAGCACTTC. The chain links TRBV5-5 to TRBJ2-4, with D possibly matching TRBD2 (6 bases). Per the germline V gene, CDR1 is SGHKS and CDR2 is YYEKEE (reference sequence). The CDR3 sequence is 14 residues long.

This clonotype was seen repeatedly, ten times or more. This chain uses TRBV29-1 with TRBJ2-7; D uncertain. Germline lookup yields CDR1 SQVTM and CDR2 ANQGSEA. The CDR3 is 12 residues long. Trimming shortened V by 6 bases and J by 1 base, and 10 bases separated the two germline ends. The CDR3 DNA reads TGCAGCGTCGCTACAGTATCCTACGAGCAGTACTTC. Its translation is CSVATVSYEQYF.

This sequence joins TRBV6-5 and TRBJ2-5; maybe TRBD1 (6 bases). Germline CDR1 reads MNHEY; CDR2 reads SVGAGI. The V gene lost 8 bases and the J gene lost 5 bases, with 18 bases spanning the gap. The CDR3 extends over 14 amino acids. CDR3 region: CASRRPGQLETQYF. Here the CDR3 DNA reads TGTGCCAGCCGACGACCAGGACAGCTGGAGACCCAGTACTTC.

The chain links TRBV29-1 to TRBJ1-1, with no clear D. The V and J ends lost 4 bases and 0 bases respectively, with 9 bases between them. CDR3 length: 13 residues. CDR1 and CDR2 (germline): SQVTM, ANQGSEA. The CDR3 nucleotides are TGCAGCGTTGGTGAGAATTTGAACACTGAAGCTTTCTTT. Its protein product is CSVGENLNTEAFF. The whole variable domain, filled in from reference TRBV29-1 and TRBJ1-1, reads SAVISQKPSRDICQRGTSLTIQCQVDSQVTMMFWYRQQPGQSLTLIATANQGSEATYESGFVIDKFPISRPNLTFSTLTVSNMSPEDSSIYLCSVGENLNTEAFFGQGTRLTVV.

Only a few counts were recorded for this clonotype. The chain links TRBV4-1 to TRBJ2-7; D is ambiguous. V was cut by 1 base and J by 1 base, with 14 bases left in between. Germline V gives CDR1 MGHRA, CDR2 YSYEKL. The CDR3 length is 16 residues. The CDR3, as DNA: TGCGCCAGCAGCCAAGTGTTCCACCAGGATTCCTACGAGCAGTACTTC. It yields the protein CASSQVFHQDSYEQYF.